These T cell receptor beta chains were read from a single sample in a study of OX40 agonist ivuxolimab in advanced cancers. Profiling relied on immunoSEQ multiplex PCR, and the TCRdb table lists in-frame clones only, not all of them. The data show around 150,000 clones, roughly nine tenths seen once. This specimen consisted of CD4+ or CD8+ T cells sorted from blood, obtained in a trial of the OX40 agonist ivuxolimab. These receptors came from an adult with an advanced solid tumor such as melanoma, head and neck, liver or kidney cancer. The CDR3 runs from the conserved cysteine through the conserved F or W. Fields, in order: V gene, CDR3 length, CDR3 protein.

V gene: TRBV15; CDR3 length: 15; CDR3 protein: CATSRESGTGKGYTF
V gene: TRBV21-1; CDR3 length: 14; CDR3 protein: CASSPRDGLYEQYF
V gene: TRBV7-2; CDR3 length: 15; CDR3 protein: CASSLATGVDEKLFF
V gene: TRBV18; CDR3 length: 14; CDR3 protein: CASSPSLNEQPQHF
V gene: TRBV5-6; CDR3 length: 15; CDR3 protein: CASSLLAGQYNEQFF
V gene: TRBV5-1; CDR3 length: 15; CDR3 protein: CASSSDSHMDSPLHF
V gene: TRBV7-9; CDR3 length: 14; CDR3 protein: CASSVSGENQPQHF
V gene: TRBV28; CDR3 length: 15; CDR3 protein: CASSLGGTGANVLTF
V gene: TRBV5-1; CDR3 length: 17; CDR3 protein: CASSSPPGGFGTDTQYF
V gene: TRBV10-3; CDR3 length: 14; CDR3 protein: CATRNQQGWDEQFF
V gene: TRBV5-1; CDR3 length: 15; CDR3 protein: CASSLSLERGTEAFF
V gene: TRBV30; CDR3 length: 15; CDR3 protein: CAWGRGDYSNQPQHF
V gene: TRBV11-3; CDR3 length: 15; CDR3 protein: CASSSLRTGYYEQYF
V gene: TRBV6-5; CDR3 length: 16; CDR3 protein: CASSSYRREGRETQYF
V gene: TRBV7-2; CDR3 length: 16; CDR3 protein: CASSPTSGGAADTQYF
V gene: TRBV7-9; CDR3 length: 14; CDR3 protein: CASSYGLGTDTQYF
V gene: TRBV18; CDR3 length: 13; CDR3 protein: CASSEAAGHEQYF
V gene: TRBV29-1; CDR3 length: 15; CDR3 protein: CSVEFSASSYNEQFF
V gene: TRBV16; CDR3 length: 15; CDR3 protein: CASSQDLAGENEQFF
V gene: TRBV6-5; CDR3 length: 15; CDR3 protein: CASIHGGQGLGEAFF
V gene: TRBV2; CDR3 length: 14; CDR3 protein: CASSPSTGIYGYTF
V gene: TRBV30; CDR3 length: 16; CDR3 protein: CAWSVGGAGRNYGYTF
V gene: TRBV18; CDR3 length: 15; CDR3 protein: CASSRTTGLNTEAFF
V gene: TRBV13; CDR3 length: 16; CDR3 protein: CASSIPTGAGTGELFF
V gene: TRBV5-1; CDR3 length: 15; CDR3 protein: CASSLRSGGYAGYTF
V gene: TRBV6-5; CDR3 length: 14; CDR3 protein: CASSFWDTGTEAFF
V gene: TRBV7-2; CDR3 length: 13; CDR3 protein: CASSLERGTEAFF
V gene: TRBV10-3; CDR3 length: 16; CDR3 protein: CAISSGTSGRLYEQYF
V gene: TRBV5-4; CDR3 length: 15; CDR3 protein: CASSPGLAGEETQYF
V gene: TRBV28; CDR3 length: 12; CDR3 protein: CASSADRTLQFF
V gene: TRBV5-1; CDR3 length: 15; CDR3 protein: CASSGLAGAYNEQFF
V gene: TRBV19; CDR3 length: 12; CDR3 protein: CASSIVNQPQHF